These 27 T cell receptor beta chains came from one sample sequenced in a study of control samples from healthy donors and cancer patients. The method was immunoSEQ multiplex PCR; TCRdb's version includes in-frame clones alone and lacks a portion of them. The table records over 110,000 clones, around nine tenths of them present only once. Input material: blood. The receptors derive from a man younger than 40 in good health.

The chain joins TRBV11-2 to TRBJ2-1; the match to TRBD2 covers 9 bases. The CDR3 runs 14 residues. CDR1 and CDR2 from the germline V gene are SGHAT and FQNNGV. The V gene end was trimmed by 6 bases and the J gene end by 2 bases; junction bases not matched to a gene: 2. The CDR3 nucleotides read TGTGCCAGCAGGCCTAGCGGGACCTACAATGAGCAGTTCTTC. It translates to CASRPSGTYNEQFF.

The rearrangement joins TRBV6-5 to TRBJ1-1, with a possible D match to TRBD1 (5 bases). The CDR3 runs to 14 residues. Germline CDR1 reads MNHEY; CDR2 reads SVGAGI. Trimming shortened V by 4 bases and J by 3 bases, and 12 bases separated the two germline ends. CDR3 residues: CASSLKMGDTEAFF. In nucleotides, the CDR3 is TGTGCCAGCAGTTTAAAGATGGGGGACACTGAAGCTTTCTTT.

This chain uses TRBV19 with TRBJ2-6; 7 nucleotides agree with TRBD1. Germline CDR1 LNHDA, CDR2 SQIVND (reference sequence). This CDR3 is built from 19 residues. V lost 4 bases and J lost 3; bases outside the gene matches: 15. The DNA for the CDR3 is TGTGCCAGTAGTAGGCCTCGGGACAGCAGTTTCGGTGGGGCCAACGTCCTGACTTTC. It translates to CASSRPRDSSFGGANVLTF.

CDR3 region: CASSSQRGGWKFF. The CDR3 bases are TGTGCCAGCAGTTCGCAACGAGGGGGGTGGAAGTTCTTC. V gene TRBV6-5 combines with J gene TRBJ2-1; tentatively, D is TRBD1 or TRBD2 (6 bases each). Trimming took 4 bases from V and 14 from J, leaving 18 bases between them. The CDR3 has 13 residues. The germline V gene has CDR1 MNHEY and CDR2 SVGAGI.

The chain recombines TRBV25-1 with TRBJ1-1, with TRBD1 as a possible D gene (6 bases). Germline CDR1 and CDR2: MGHDK and SYGVNS. The CDR3 extends over 14 amino acids. The V and J ends lost 3 bases and 5 bases respectively, with 13 bases between them. The CDR3 sequence is CASSDPGARTEAFF. Here the CDR3 DNA reads TGTGCCAGCAGTGATCCGGGGGCGAGGACTGAAGCTTTCTTT.

The rearrangement links TRBV28 to TRBJ1-5; D is possibly TRBD1 (5 bases). Germline V gene data show CDR1 as MDHEN and CDR2 as SYDVKM. V was trimmed by 6 bases and J by 6 bases, leaving 6 bases between them. This CDR3 comprises 11 residues. CDR3 residues: CASRGRQPQHF. In DNA form, the CDR3 reads TGTGCCAGCAGGGGGCGTCAGCCCCAGCATTTT.

The DNA for the CDR3 is TGTGCCAGCAGCAGGGGTACTACCGAGCAGTACTTC. Amino acids: CASSRGTTEQYF. The rearrangement links TRBV5-8 to TRBJ2-7; D is perhaps TRBD1 (5 bases). This CDR3 has 12 amino acids. Per germline, CDR1 SGHTS and CDR2 YDEGEE. V was shortened by 4 bases and J by 6 bases, with 11 bases between the two germline ends.

The chain carries TRBV11-3 and TRBJ2-7; 7 nucleotides align to TRBD1. The CDR3 totals 13 residues. Germline V CDR1 and CDR2: SGHNT, YENEEA. V shed 9 bases, J shed 5 bases, and the junction held 10 bases outside the gene matches. The CDR3 loop reads CARPRGQVNEQYF. DNA for the CDR3: TGTGCCAGACCACGCGGACAGGTAAACGAGCAGTACTTC. Using reference TRBV11-3 and TRBJ2-7 for the parts outside the CDR3, the full variable domain is EAGVVQSPRYKIIEKKQPVAFWCNPISGHNTLYWYLQNLGQGPELLIRYENEEAVDDSQLPKDRFSAERLKGVDSTLKIQPAELGDSAVYLCARPRGQVNEQYFGPGTRLTVT.

This clone has only one observation. The rearrangement uses TRBV19 and TRBJ2-7; 8 bases map to TRBD2. J gave up 3 bases and V 3 bases, and 4 bases lay outside the gene matches. Per the germline V gene, CDR1 is LNHDA and CDR2 is SQIVND (reference sequence). The CDR3 totals 14 residues. CDR3 residues: CASSITSGNYEQYF. The CDR3 DNA is TGTGCCAGTAGTATTACTAGCGGCAACTACGAGCAGTACTTC.

This chain joins TRBV27 and TRBJ2-7, with 10 bases lining up with TRBD1. The CDR3 length is 15 residues. V lost 3 bases to trimming and J lost 4 bases; unmatched junction nucleotides: 6. Germline values: CDR1 MNHEY, CDR2 SMNVEV (reference sequence). CDR3 region: CASSFWRQGAYEQYF. The CDR3 DNA reads TGTGCCAGCAGTTTTTGGCGACAGGGGGCATACGAGCAGTACTTC.

The chain employs TRBV5-5 and TRBJ2-5; a weak D match, TRBD2 (6 bases). This CDR3 has 14 residues. Looked up from germline, CDR1 is SGHKS and CDR2 is YYEKEE (reference sequence). The V end lost 4 bases, the J end lost 5 bases, and 15 bases lay between the germline ends. The CDR3 spells CASSRDSNLETQYF. CDR3 DNA: TGTGCCAGCAGCAGGGACTCCAACTTGGAGACCCAGTACTTC.

This chain joins TRBV14 and TRBJ2-2; D unresolved. CDR1 is SGHDN and CDR2 is FVKESK in the germline V gene. V was pared by 4 bases and J by 6 bases, with 12 bases between. This CDR3 region has 14 residues. Here the CDR3 reads CASSLGLGPGELFF. The CDR3 DNA follows: TGTGCCAGCAGCCTAGGTTTAGGACCCGGGGAGCTGTTTTTT. Drawing the rest from reference TRBV14 and TRBJ2-2, the complete variable domain is EAGVTQFPSHSVIEKGQTVTLRCDPISGHDNLYWYRRVMGKEIKFLLHFVKESKQDESGMPNNRFLAERTGGTYSTLKVQPAELEDSGVYFCASSLGLGPGELFFGEGSRLTVL.

This rearrangement joins TRBV30 to TRBJ1-3; D might be TRBD1 (5 bases). V lost 4 bases, J lost 3 bases, and 13 bases lay in between. The CDR3 length is 14 residues. From germline, CDR1 is GTSNPN and CDR2 SVGIG (reference sequence). CDR3: CAWTQTVSGNTIYF. The CDR3 nucleotides are TGTGCCTGGACCCAGACAGTCAGTGGAAACACCATATATTTT.

V and J are TRBV28 and TRBJ2-1; no reliable D call. Trimming removed 6 bases at V and 5 bases at J, with 17 bases between. The CDR3 consists of 15 residues. Germline V gene lookup returns CDR1 MDHEN and CDR2 SYDVKM. In nucleotides, the CDR3 is TGTGCCAGCAGGTACAATGGACGCACCAACAATGAGCAGTTCTTC. This gives the protein CASRYNGRTNNEQFF.

J is TRBJ1-5 and V is TRBV7-2; D might be TRBD1 (5 bases). Per germline, CDR1 SGHTA and CDR2 FQGNSA. Trimming removed 2 bases from V and 3 bases from J, with 11 bases in between. The CDR3 is 15 residues long. The CDR3 DNA reads as TGTGCCAGCAGCTTAAAGGTGGGACCCAATCAGCCCCAGCATTTT. It specifies CASSLKVGPNQPQHF.

The chain links TRBV29-1 to TRBJ1-1; TRBD1 agrees at 7 bases. Trimming cost V 3 bases and J 4 bases; bases outside gene matches: 2. CDR3 size: 12 residues. CDR1 and CDR2 (germline): SQVTM, ANQGSEA. CDR3 sequence (DNA): TGCAGCGTTGATAGGGGGCGCACTGAAGCTTTCTTT. Translated: CSVDRGRTEAFF.

This clone was detected only once. The gene calls are TRBV30 and TRBJ2-1; 9 nucleotides line up with TRBD2. With V trimmed by 0 bases and J by 7 bases, 7 bases remained unmatched. The CDR3 spans 15 residues. Germline V gene lookup returns CDR1 GTSNPN and CDR2 SVGIG (reference sequence). The CDR3 reads CAWSVGSGSINEQFF. For the CDR3, the DNA is TGTGCCTGGAGTGTAGGTAGCGGGAGTATAAATGAGCAGTTCTTC.

This chain uses TRBV12-5 with TRBJ2-5; unclear D gene. Trimming took 0 bases from V and 5 from J, leaving 10 bases between them. This CDR3 comprises 14 residues. CDR1 and CDR2 (germline): LGHNT, FRNRAP. The CDR3 DNA sequence: TGTGCTAGTGGTTTGGTCCCTAATACGGAGACCCAGTACTTC. Amino acid sequence: CASGLVPNTETQYF.

The rearrangement uses TRBV6-5 and TRBJ2-3; D is uncertain. Germline V CDR1 and CDR2: MNHEY, SVGAGI. CDR3 size: 14 residues. V was pared by 8 bases and J by 8 bases, with 20 bases between. DNA of the CDR3: TGTGCCAGCGCCCCCGACGTCAGGACGTTTACGCAGTATTTT. Translating gives CASAPDVRTFTQYF.

The chain uses TRBV3-1 (or the pseudogene TRBV3-2) and TRBJ2-7; TRBD2 matches 7 bases. CDR1 LGHDT and CDR2 YNNKEL come from the germline V gene (reference sequence). The CDR3 runs 14 residues. Germline trimming cut 1 base from V and 4 bases from J; bases unmatched to any gene: 4. The DNA of the CDR3 is TGTGCCAGCAGCCAAGTTAGGACTAGATACGAGCAGTACTTC. It translates to CASSQVRTRYEQYF.

This chain links TRBV6-5 with TRBJ2-7; 10 bases fit TRBD2. The germline CDR1 and CDR2 sequences are MNHEY and SVGAGI. The CDR3 contains 14 residues. V shed 7 bases and J 4 bases; nucleotides not matched to a gene: 7. CDR3 nucleotide sequence: TGTGCCAGCATGCCTAGCGGGAGTAAGTACGAGCAGTACTTC. It specifies CASMPSGSKYEQYF.

The chain uses TRBV7-2 and TRBJ2-1; D remains ambiguous. Per germline, CDR1 SGHTA and CDR2 FQGNSA. CDR3 length equals 18 residues. The V gene lost 3 bases and the J gene lost 4 bases, with 22 bases spanning the gap. CDR3 protein: CASSFRGPVQTSYNEQFF. The DNA for the CDR3 is TGTGCCAGCAGCTTCAGAGGTCCGGTACAGACAAGTTACAATGAGCAGTTCTTC.

The chain recombines TRBV10-3 with TRBJ1-1, with a tentative D call TRBD1 (5 bases). V was cut by 4 bases and J by 6 bases, with 9 bases left in between. Germline CDR1 is ENHRY and CDR2 is SYGVKD. The CDR3 has 12 amino acids. Here the CDR3 reads CAISADIAEAFF. The CDR3, as DNA: TGTGCCATCAGTGCGGACATTGCTGAAGCTTTCTTT.

J is TRBJ2-7 and V is TRBV23-1; 10 bases fit TRBD1. TRBV23-1 is designated an ORF whose function remains uncertain. The CDR3 contains 16 residues. V trimming: 2 bases; J trimming: 4 bases; junction bases outside the gene matches: 8. The CDR3 spells CASSQPRQGAYYEQYF. DNA of the CDR3: TGCGCCAGCAGTCAACCCCGACAGGGGGCTTATTACGAGCAGTACTTC.

The V call is TRBV11-2, the J call TRBJ1-5, with D unclear. The V gene lost 1 base and the J gene lost 9 bases, with 10 bases spanning the gap. Germline V gene lookup returns CDR1 SGHAT and CDR2 FQNNGV. This CDR3 has 13 residues. CDR3: CASSLGYSWPQHF. The CDR3 region has the DNA TGTGCCAGCAGCTTAGGGTACAGCTGGCCCCAGCATTTT.

This chain connects TRBV10-2 to TRBJ2-7; tentatively, D is TRBD2 (6 bases). Per germline, CDR1 WSHSY and CDR2 SAAADI. The CDR3 contains 13 residues. Trimming shortened V by 4 bases and J by 6 bases, and 13 bases separated the two germline ends. The CDR3 coding sequence is TGCGCCAGCAGTGGGACAACCGGGGGCGAGCAGTACTTC. This gives the protein CASSGTTGGEQYF.

V gene TRBV28 combines with J gene TRBJ1-4, with TRBD1 matching 7 bases. The CDR3 sequence is 14 residues long. CDR1 and CDR2 (germline): MDHEN, SYDVKM. V gave up 4 bases and J gave up 6 bases; unmatched junction bases: 5. The CDR3 protein is CASSSRGQDEKLFF. The CDR3 nucleotides are TGTGCCAGCAGTTCTCGCGGACAGGATGAAAAACTGTTTTTT. The whole variable domain, remainder taken from reference TRBV28 and TRBJ1-4, is DVKVTQSSRYLVKRTGEKVFLECVQDMDHENMFWYRQDPGLGLRLIYFSYDVKMKEKGDIPEGYSVSREKKERFSLILESASTNQTSMYLCASSSRGQDEKLFFGSGTQLSVL.